This T cell receptor (beta chain) was sequenced in a study of blood T cell repertoires in COVID-19. In the source study's methods: Amplification of reference gene primers provided the estimated nucleated cell counts. Profiling relied on immunoSEQ multiplex PCR, and the TCRdb table lists in-frame clones only, not all of them. Clone size and V and J calls were adopted from that table, with D and trimming inferred from the DNA. Of about 85,000 clones in the sample, around nine tenths were seen once. Germline lookup yields CDR1 MGHRA and CDR2 YSYEKL. The CDR3 loop spans 16 amino acids. Trimming removed 1 base from V and 0 bases from J; junction bases left unmatched: 5.

This TCR was sampled from a man in his 60s with acute or convalescent COVID-19. Sequencing was performed on peripheral blood. The chain joins TRBV4-1 to TRBJ2-7, with 8 nucleotides matching TRBD1. In DNA form, the CDR3 reads TGCGCCAGCAGCCAAGCGCCCGGGACAGGCTCCTACGAGCAGTACTTC. Amino acid sequence: CASSQAPGTGSYEQYF.